The 4 T cell receptor beta chains given below trace back to one sample, sequenced in a study of response to subunit inactivated influenza vaccine. TCRdb fed the RT-PCR reads into MiXCR, producing one record per CDR3 protein. The table lists a few hundred thousand distinct CDR3 sequences, 21% of them singletons, with roughly 10% in the top ten. The sequencing here drew on PBMCs from blood, taken 21 months after vaccination. The origin of the receptors is a man aged 45 to 70 who received an inactivated influenza vaccine.

The V gene is TRBV6-2 or TRBV6-3, the J gene TRBJ2-7; the match to TRBD1 covers 8 bases. In germline, CDR1 is MNHEY, CDR2 SVGEGT. The CDR3 covers 13 residues. The junction had 6 bases not matched to a gene; V was cut back by 8 bases and J by 3 bases. The CDR3 DNA reads as TGTGCCAGCGCTTCGGACAGGGACTACGAGCAGTACTTC. Translation: CASASDRDYEQYF.

The chain employs TRBV5-1 and TRBJ2-7, with 7 positions matching TRBD1. The CDR3 has 14 residues. V lost 4 bases to trimming and J lost 4 bases; unmatched junction nucleotides: 8. Per the germline V gene, CDR1 is SGHRS and CDR2 is YFSETQ. The CDR3 sequence: CASSPPGQRYEQYF. CDR3 in DNA: TGCGCCAGCAGCCCCCCGGGACAGAGATACGAGCAGTACTTC.

V is TRBV10-3 and J is TRBJ2-3; the match to TRBD2 covers 9 bases. The CDR3 sequence is 15 residues long. Germline assignment: CDR1 ENHRY and CDR2 SYGVKD. The ends lost 6 bases at V and 1 base at J; junction bases unmatched: 5. The CDR3 reads CAISVSSGGTDTQYF. CDR3 DNA: TGTGCCATCAGCGTATCTAGCGGGGGCACAGATACGCAGTATTTT.

The sample holds one count of this clonotype. The V call is TRBV29-1, the J call TRBJ2-5; 7 bases are a match to TRBD1. Germline CDR1 SQVTM, CDR2 ANQGSEA. Losses at the gene ends were 4 bases for V and 1 base for J; bases not matched to a gene: 9. CDR3 length: 15 amino acids. CDR3 sequence reads: CSVGGIQGTQETQYF. The DNA for the CDR3 is TGCAGCGTTGGGGGTATACAGGGGACCCAAGAGACCCAGTACTTC.